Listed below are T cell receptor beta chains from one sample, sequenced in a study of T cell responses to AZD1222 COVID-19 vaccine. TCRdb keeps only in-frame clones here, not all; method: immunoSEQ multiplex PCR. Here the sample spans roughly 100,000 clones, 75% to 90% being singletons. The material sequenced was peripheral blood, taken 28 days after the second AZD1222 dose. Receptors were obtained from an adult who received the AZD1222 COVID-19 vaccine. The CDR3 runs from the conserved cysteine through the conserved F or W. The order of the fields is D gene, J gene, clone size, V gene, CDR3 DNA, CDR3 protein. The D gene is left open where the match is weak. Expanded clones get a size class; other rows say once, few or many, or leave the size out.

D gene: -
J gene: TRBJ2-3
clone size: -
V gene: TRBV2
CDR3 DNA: TGTGCCAGCCAACAGATAGCCTCCACAGATACGCAGTATTTT
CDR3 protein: CASQQIASTDTQYF

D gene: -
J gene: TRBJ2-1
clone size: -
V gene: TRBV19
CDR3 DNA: TGTGCCAGTAGTATTGGGGCCAACAGTCGGGATGAGCAGTTCTTC
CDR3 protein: CASSIGANSRDEQFF

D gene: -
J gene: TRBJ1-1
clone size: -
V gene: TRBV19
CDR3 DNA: TGTGCCAGTAGTATCCTTCCACCCGGGGACACTGAAGCTTTCTTT
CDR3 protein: CASSILPPGDTEAFF

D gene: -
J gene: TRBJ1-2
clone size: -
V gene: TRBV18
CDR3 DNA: TGTGCCAGCTCACCAACCGAGGGGGGTGGCTACACCTTC
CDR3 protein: CASSPTEGGGYTF

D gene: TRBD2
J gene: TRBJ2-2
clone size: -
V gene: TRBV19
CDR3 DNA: TGTGCCAGTATCGCGACGGGGTTAGCGGGAGGTACCGGGGAGCTGTTTTTT
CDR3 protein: CASIATGLAGGTGELFF

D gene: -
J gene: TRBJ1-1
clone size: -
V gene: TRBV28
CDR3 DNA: TGTGCCAGCAGAGGCAATTCGAACACTGAAGCTTTCTTT
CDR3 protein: CASRGNSNTEAFF

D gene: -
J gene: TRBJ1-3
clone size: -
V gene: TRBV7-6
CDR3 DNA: TGTGCCAGCACCCTCAGCCTGAGCTCTGGAAACACCATATATTTT
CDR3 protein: CASTLSLSSGNTIYF

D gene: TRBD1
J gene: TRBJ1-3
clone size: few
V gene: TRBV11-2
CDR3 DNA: TGTGCCAGCAGCTTAGATCAGGGGACAGCGACTGGAAACACCATATATTTT
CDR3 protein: CASSLDQGTATGNTIYF

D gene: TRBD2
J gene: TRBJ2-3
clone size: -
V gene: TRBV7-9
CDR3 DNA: TGTGCCAGCAGCTTAGTGACTAGCGGGAGGGACACGCAGTATTTT
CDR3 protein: CASSLVTSGRDTQYF

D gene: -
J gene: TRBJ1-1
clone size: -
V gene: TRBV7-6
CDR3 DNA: TGTGCCAGCAGCTTAGCGGGGCAACCGAACACTGAAGCTTTCTTT
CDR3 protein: CASSLAGQPNTEAFF

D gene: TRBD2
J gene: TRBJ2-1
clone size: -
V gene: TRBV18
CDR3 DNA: TGTGCCAGCTCTCCCTTGGCACTAGCGGGTAGTAATGAGCAGTTCTTC
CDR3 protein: CASSPLALAGSNEQFF

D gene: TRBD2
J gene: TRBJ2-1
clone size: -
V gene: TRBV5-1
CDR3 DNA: TGCGCCAGCAGCTTGACAGCGGGAGGCCCGAGCTCCTACAATGAGCAGTTCTTC
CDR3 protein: CASSLTAGGPSSYNEQFF

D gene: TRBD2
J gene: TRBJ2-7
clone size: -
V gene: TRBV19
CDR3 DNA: TGTGCCAGTAGTACCCAGGGAGCGGGAACCTACGAGCAGTACTTC
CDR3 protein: CASSTQGAGTYEQYF

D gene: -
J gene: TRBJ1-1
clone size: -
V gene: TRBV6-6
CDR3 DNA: TGTGCCAGCAGCCGATTATCGGGGGGTCGATACACTGAAGCTTTCTTT
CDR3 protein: CASSRLSGGRYTEAFF

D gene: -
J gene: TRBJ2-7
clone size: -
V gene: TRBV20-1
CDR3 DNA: TGCAGTGCTAGAGAGGGTTACGAGCAGTACTTC
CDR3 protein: CSAREGYEQYF

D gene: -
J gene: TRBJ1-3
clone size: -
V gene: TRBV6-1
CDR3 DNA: TGTGCCAGCAGTGATTCGTGGGGAAAAGGAAACACCATATATTTT
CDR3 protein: CASSDSWGKGNTIYF

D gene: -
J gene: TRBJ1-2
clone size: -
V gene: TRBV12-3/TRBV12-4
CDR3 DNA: TGTGCCAGCAGTAGGACAGAAAACTATGGCTACACCTTC
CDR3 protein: CASSRTENYGYTF

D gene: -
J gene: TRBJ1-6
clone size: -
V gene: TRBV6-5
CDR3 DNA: TGTGCCAGCAGTTCCACAGGGAGCTCCTATAATTCACCCCTCCACTTT
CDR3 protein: CASSSTGSSYNSPLHF

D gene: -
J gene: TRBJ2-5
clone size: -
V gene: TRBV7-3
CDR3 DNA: TGTGCCAGCAGCTTATCAGTCCAAGAGACCCAGTACTTC
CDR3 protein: CASSLSVQETQYF

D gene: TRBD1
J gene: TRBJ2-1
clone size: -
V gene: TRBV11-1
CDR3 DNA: TGTGCCAGCAGCGGATCGGGACAGACTCTCAATGAGCAGTTCTTC
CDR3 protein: CASSGSGQTLNEQFF

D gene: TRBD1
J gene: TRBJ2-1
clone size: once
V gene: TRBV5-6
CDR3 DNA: TGTGCCAGCAGCCCCTCTTGGTGGGACAGGGGCAAAAATGAGCAGTTCTTC
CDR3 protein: CASSPSWWDRGKNEQFF

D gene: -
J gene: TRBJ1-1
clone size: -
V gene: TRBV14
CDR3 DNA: TGTGCCAGCAGCCAAGTTTCCGGGTACGCTGAAGCTTTCTTT
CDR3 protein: CASSQVSGYAEAFF

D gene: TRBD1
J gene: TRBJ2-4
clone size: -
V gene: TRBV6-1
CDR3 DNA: TGTGCCAGCAGTGTCCAGGGACAGTCACTAGCCAAAAACATTCAGTACTTC
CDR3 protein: CASSVQGQSLAKNIQYF

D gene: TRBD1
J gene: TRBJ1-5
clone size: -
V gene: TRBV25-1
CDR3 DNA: TGTGCCAGCAGTCCTGGGACAGGGGGGTTATATCGCAATCAGCCCCAGCATTTT
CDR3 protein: CASSPGTGGLYRNQPQHF

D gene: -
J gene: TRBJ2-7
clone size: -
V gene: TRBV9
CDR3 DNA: TGTGCCAGCAGCGTAGAACCGGGGATCATCTACGAGCAGTACTTC
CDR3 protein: CASSVEPGIIYEQYF

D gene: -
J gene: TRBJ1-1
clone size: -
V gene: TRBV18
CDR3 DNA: TGTGCCAGCTCAGCGGCCTCGGGACGGATGAACACTGAAGCTTTCTTT
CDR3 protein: CASSAASGRMNTEAFF

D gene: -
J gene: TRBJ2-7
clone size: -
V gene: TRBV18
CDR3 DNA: TGTGCCAGCTCACCACAGACCTACGAGCAGTACTTC
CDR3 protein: CASSPQTYEQYF

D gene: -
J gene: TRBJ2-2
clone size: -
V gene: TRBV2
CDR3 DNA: TGTGCCAGCAGTCACACGAGGACCGGGGAGCTGTTTTTT
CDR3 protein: CASSHTRTGELFF

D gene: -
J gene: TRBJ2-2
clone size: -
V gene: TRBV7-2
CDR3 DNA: TGTGCCAGCAGCTTAACGGGGTCGAACACCGGGGAGCTGTTTTTT
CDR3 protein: CASSLTGSNTGELFF

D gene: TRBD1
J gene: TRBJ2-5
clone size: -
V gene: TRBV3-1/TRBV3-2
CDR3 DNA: TGTGCCAGCAGCCGTTCCGGGACAGGGTTTGAGACCCAGTACTTC
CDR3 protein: CASSRSGTGFETQYF

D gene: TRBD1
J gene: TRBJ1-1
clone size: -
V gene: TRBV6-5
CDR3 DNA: TGTGCCAGCAGCCCCCGACAGGGGAAGACTGAAGCTTTCTTT
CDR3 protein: CASSPRQGKTEAFF

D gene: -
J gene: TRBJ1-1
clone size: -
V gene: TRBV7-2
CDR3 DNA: TGTGCCAGCAGCTTAGTCTTGGGCACTGAAGCTTTCTTT
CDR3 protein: CASSLVLGTEAFF

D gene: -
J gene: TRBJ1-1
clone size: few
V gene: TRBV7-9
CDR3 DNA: TGTGCCAGCAGCTTAAACAGAGCCATGAACACTGAAGCTTTCTTT
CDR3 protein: CASSLNRAMNTEAFF

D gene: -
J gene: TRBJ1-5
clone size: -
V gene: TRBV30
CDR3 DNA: TGTGCCTGGAGTGATTCCCCGGAGCTCAATCAGCCCCAGCATTTT
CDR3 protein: CAWSDSPELNQPQHF

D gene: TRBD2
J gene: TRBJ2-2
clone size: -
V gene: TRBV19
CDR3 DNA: TGTGCCAGTCCTCACGGGACTAGTATCGACACCGGGGAGCTGTTTTTT
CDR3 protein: CASPHGTSIDTGELFF

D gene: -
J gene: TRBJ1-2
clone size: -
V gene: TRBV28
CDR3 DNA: TGTGCCAGCAGTTCGGAGGGGGGCTATGGCTACACCTTC
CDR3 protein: CASSSEGGYGYTF

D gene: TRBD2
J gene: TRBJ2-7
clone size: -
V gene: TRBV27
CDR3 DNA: TGTGCCAGCAGTTCCAGACTAGCGGGTGGCTCCTACGAGCAGTACTTC
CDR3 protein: CASSSRLAGGSYEQYF

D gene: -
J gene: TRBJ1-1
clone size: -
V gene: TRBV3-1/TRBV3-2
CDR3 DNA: TGTGCCAGCAGCCCGCACCAGGTGAACACTGAAGCTTTCTTT
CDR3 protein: CASSPHQVNTEAFF

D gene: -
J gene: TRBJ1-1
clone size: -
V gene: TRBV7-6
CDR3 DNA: TGTGCCAGCAGCTTACGCCAGGGGACTGAAGCTTTCTTT
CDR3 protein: CASSLRQGTEAFF

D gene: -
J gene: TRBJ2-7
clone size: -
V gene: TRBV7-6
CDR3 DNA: TGTGCCAGCAGCTCCCGGGCGGGATACGAGCAGTACTTC
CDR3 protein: CASSSRAGYEQYF

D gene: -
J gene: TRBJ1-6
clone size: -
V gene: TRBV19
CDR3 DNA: TGTGCCAGTAGTCGGGGTCGGTCTTCACCCCTCCACTTT
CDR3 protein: CASSRGRSSPLHF

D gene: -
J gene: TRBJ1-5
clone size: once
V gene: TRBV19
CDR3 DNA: TGTGCCAGTACCAATATAGGGAGCAATCAGCCCCAGCATTTT
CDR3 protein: CASTNIGSNQPQHF